Here is one TCR beta chain with its context. Antigen unknown. The assay that was used to sequence DNA from cultured CD4+ T cells was the Oncomine TCR Beta short-read assay. TCRdb independently ran MiXCR on the PCR reads; one entry per CDR3 protein. This table has some 20,000 distinct CDR3 sequences, more than 30% appearing once. The data were obtained in a study of vaccination and CD4 T cells after COVID-19. Turning to the study itself: Investigators drew the post-COVID samples a median about 98 days after diagnosis, with a range of 35 to 161. The cells were exposed to overlapping spike peptides originating from SARS-CoV-2, HCoV-NL63, HCoV-OC43 and HCoV-229E for stimulation.

This sample's time point: late sampling 161 to 241 days after vaccination in three convalescent patients. Treatment given: roughly 10-day PBMC culture with coronavirus spike peptide pools or control peptides (ViraFEST assay). Sequences were derived from CD4+ T cells from blood, cultured in vitro, sampled about 7 months after SARS-CoV-2 vaccination. This receptor was identified in a human donor who had recovered from COVID-19.

Here the CDR3 reads CSARPGQSGNTIYF. The CDR3 region has the DNA TGCAGTGCGCGTCCGGGACAGTCAGGAAACACCATATATTTT. V gene TRBV20-1 combines with J gene TRBJ1-3; TRBD1 agrees at 7 bases. Per the germline V gene, CDR1 is DFQATT and CDR2 is SNEGSKA (reference sequence). This CDR3 is built from 14 residues. Trimming cost V 6 bases and J 4 bases; bases outside gene matches: 9.